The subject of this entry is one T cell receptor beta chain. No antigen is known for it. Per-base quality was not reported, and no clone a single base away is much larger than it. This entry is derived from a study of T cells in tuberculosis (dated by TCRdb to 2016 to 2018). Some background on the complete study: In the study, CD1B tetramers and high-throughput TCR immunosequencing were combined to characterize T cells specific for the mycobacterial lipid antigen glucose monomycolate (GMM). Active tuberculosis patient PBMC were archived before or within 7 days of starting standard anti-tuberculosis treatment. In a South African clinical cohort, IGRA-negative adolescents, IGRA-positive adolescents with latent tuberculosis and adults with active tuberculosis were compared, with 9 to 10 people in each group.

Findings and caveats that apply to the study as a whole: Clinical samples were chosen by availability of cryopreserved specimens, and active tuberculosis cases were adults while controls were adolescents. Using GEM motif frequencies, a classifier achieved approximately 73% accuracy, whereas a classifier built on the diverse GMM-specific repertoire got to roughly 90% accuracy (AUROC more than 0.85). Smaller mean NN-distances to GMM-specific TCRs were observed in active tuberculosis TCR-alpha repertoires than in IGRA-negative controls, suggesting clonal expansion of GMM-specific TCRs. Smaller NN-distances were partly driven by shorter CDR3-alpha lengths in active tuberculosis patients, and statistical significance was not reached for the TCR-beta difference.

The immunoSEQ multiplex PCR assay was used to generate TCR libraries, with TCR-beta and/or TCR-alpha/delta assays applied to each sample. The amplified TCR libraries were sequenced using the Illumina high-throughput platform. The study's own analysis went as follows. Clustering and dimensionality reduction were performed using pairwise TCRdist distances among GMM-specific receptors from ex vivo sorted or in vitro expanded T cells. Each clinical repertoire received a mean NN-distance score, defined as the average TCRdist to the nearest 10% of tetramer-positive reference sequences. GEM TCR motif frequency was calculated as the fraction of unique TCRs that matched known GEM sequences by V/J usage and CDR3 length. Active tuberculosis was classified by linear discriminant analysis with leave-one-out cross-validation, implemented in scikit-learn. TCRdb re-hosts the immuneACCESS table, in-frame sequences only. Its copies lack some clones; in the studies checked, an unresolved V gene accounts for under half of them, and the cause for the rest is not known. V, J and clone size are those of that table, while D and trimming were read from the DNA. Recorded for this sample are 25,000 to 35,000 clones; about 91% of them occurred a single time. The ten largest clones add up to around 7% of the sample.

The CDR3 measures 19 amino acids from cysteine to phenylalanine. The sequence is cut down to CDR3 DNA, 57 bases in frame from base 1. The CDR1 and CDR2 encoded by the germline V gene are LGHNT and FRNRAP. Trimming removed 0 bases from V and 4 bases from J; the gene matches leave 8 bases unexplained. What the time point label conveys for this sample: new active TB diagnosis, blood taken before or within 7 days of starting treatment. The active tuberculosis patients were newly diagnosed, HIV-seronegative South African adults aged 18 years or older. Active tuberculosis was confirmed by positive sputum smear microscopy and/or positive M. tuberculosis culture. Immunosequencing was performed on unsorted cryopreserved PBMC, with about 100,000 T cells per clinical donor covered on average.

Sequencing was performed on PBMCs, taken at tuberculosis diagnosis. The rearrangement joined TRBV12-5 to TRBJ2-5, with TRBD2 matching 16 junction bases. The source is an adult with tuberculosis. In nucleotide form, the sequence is TGTGCTAGTGGTTTGGTCCTGGGACTAGCGGGAGGGCCGGGAGAGACCCAGTACTTC. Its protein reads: CASGLVLGLAGGPGETQYF. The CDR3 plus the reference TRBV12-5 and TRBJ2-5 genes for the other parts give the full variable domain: DARVTQTPRHKVTEMGQEVTMRCQPILGHNTVFWYRQTMMQGLELLAYFRNRAPLDDSGMPKDRFSAEMPDATLATLKIQPSEPRDSAVYFCASGLVLGLAGGPGETQYFGPGTRLLVL.